A selection of T cell receptor beta chains follows, all from one sample in a study of molecular identifiers for immune sequencing clone quantification. Using its own MiXCR run on the PCR reads, TCRdb lists one record per CDR3 protein. Of more than 300,000 distinct CDR3 sequences in the sample, over 20% were seen once. The sample taken for sequencing was naive CD8+ T cells from blood, with Jurkat cell RNA spiked in. The receptors stem from a human donor in good health. Some libraries in this study had Jurkat cell RNA spiked in. Each CDR3 is given with its conserved first and last residue. D genes are given only for firm matches. Size values are once, few and many counts, or a class for expanded clones, and some rows have none.

J gene,clone size,V gene,D gene,CDR3 protein,CDR3 DNA
TRBJ2-5,.,TRBV5-1,.,CASRSWKGEETQYF,TGCGCCAGCAGATCCTGGAAGGGAGAAGAGACCCAGTACTTC
TRBJ2-3,many,TRBV7-9,TRBD2,CASSLEWSGGSGTDTQYF,TGTGCCAGCAGCTTAGAGTGGAGCGGGGGATCTGGCACAGATACGCAGTATTTT
TRBJ2-7,.,TRBV20-1,.,CSARVKGSPASYEQYF,TGCAGTGCTAGAGTAAAGGGCAGTCCGGCCTCCTACGAGCAGTACTTC
TRBJ2-7,.,TRBV6-2/TRBV6-3,TRBD2,CASRTGLAGDYEQYF,TGTGCCAGCAGGACGGGACTAGCGGGTGACTACGAGCAGTACTTC
TRBJ2-7,many,TRBV7-2,TRBD1,CASSPGTGPYEQYF,TGTGCCAGCAGCCCGGGGACAGGTCCCTACGAGCAGTACTTC
TRBJ2-7,many,TRBV5-4,.,CASSITGNPTSEQYF,TGTGCCAGCAGCATCACCGGGAACCCTACTTCAGAGCAGTACTTC
TRBJ1-1,many,TRBV9,.,CASSTAEGLNTEAFF,TGTGCCAGCAGCACGGCGGAGGGCTTGAACACTGAAGCTTTCTTT
TRBJ1-1,many,TRBV4-1,.,CASSQGTDTEAFF,TGCGCCAGCAGCCAAGGGACAGATACTGAAGCTTTCTTT
TRBJ2-7,many,TRBV10-3,TRBD1,CAISESWGQAYEQYF,TGTGCCATCAGTGAGTCCTGGGGACAGGCCTACGAGCAGTACTTC
TRBJ2-3,many,TRBV29-1,.,CSGEPGAPTDTQYF,TGCAGCGGCGAGCCAGGGGCCCCCACAGATACGCAGTATTTT
TRBJ2-7,many,TRBV29-1,TRBD1,CSVEADRGEQYF,TGCAGCGTTGAAGCGGACAGGGGCGAGCAGTACTTC
TRBJ2-1,many,TRBV7-2,.,CASSMGGTGYNEQFF,TGTGCCAGCAGCATGGGGGGGACAGGCTACAATGAGCAGTTCTTC
TRBJ2-5,.,TRBV28,.,CASRDSSQETQCF,TGTGCCAGCAGAGATAGCAGCCAAGAGACCCAGTGCTTC
TRBJ2-5,many,TRBV6-2/TRBV6-3,TRBD2,CASRLAEEETQYF,TGTGCCAGCAGACTAGCGGAGGAAGAGACCCAGTACTTC